Reported below is one TCR beta chain. Its specificity is not known. There are 18 residues in the CDR3. The germline gives CDR1 SNHLY, CDR2 FYNNEI. J was trimmed by 5 bases and V by 8 bases; bases with no gene match: 19. PCR primers comprised 60 Vbeta and 13 Jbeta primers. Repertoires were generated with immunoSEQ multiplex PCR, while TCRdb's copy carries only in-frame clones and drops some. The repertoire holds roughly 150,000 clones, with around 80% as singletons. The source of the sample is a study of cytomegalovirus exposure and HLA in healthy donors. The wider study: Caucasian-associated ancestry cluster membership applied to approximately 80% of 398 genotyped donors. Notes on the study in general: Common viral pathogens seemed to be connected with several of the most significant clusters, according to a later analysis.

This TCR was recovered from a boy aged 2-15 years in good health and CMV-seronegative. The sequencing sample was made of PBMCs. The gene calls are TRBV2 and TRBJ1-4, with 8 bases identical to TRBD1. The CDR3 loop reads CASARPGQEGRGNEKLFF. In DNA, the CDR3 is TGTGCCAGCGCCCGTCCGGGACAGGAAGGTAGAGGAAATGAAAAACTGTTTTTT.